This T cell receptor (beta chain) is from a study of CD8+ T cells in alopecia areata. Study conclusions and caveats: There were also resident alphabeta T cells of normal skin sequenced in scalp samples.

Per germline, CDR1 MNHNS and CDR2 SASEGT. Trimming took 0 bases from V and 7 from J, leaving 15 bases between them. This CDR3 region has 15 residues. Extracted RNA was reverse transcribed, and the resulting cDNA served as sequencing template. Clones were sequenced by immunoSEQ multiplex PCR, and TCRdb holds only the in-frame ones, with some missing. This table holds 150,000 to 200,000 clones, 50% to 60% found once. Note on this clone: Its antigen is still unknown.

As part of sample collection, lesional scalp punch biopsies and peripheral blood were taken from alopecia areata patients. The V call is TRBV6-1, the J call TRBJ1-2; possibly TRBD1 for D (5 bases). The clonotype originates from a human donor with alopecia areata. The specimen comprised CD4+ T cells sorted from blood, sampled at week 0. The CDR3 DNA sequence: TGTGCCAGCAGTGAAGCGCTGGGCACGACAGTTGGCTACACCTTC. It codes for CASSEALGTTVGYTF.